Presented here are 10 T cell receptor beta chains from one specimen sequenced in a study of cytomegalovirus exposure and HLA in healthy donors. Researchers ran the PCR with 60 Vbeta and 13 Jbeta primers. This table comes from immunoSEQ multiplex PCR, and its TCRdb copy is limited to in-frame clones, with some not included. The sample carries about 140,000 clones, around three quarters recorded once. Sequenced sample: PBMCs. The receptors shown here come from a middle-aged man in good health and CMV-seronegative.

The gene calls are TRBV28 and TRBJ1-4; tentative D call: TRBD1 (6 bases). Germline V gene lookup returns CDR1 MDHEN and CDR2 SYDVKM. The CDR3 sequence is 16 residues long. Trimming stripped 5 bases from V and 5 bases from J, with 18 bases between. The CDR3 sequence: CASSPTHRVLNEKLFF. The CDR3 region has the DNA TGTGCCAGCAGTCCCACTCACAGGGTACTGAATGAAAAACTGTTTTTT.

This sequence joins TRBV5-4 and TRBJ1-1; weak D call: TRBD1 (6 bases). CDR3 size: 15 residues. Germline-derived CDR1 and CDR2 are SGHNT and YYREEE (reference sequence). V lost 4 bases and J lost 5, with 18 bases in between. CDR3 sequence reads: CASSADSGDWTEAFF. CDR3 nucleotides: TGTGCCAGCAGCGCTGACTCAGGGGATTGGACTGAAGCTTTCTTT.

The V call is TRBV4-1, the J call TRBJ2-1; TRBD2 is a possible D gene (6 bases). Germline V gene lookup returns CDR1 MGHRA and CDR2 YSYEKL. The V and J ends lost 3 bases and 7 bases respectively, with 7 bases between them. This CDR3 comprises 12 residues. The CDR3 reads CASSQAGNEQFF. The CDR3 coding sequence is TGCGCCAGCAGCCAGGCGGGGAATGAGCAGTTCTTC.

This chain joins TRBV30 and TRBJ1-5, with 8 bases aligning to TRBD1. The germline V gene has CDR1 GTSNPN and CDR2 SVGIG (reference sequence). This CDR3 contains 15 residues. Losses at the gene ends were 5 bases for V and 3 bases for J; bases not matched to a gene: 9. The CDR3 loop is CAWSDRGDSNQPQHF. CDR3 nucleotide sequence: TGTGCCTGGTCTGACAGGGGCGATTCCAATCAGCCCCAGCATTTT.

The chain joins TRBV6-1 to TRBJ1-4; no definite D call. Germline V gene sequence: CDR1 MNHNS, CDR2 SASEGT. The CDR3 contains 14 residues. The V gene lost 0 bases and the J gene lost 6 bases, with 8 bases spanning the gap. CDR3 in amino acids: CASSEAWQDEKLFF. Here the CDR3 DNA reads TGTGCCAGCAGTGAAGCCTGGCAGGATGAAAAACTGTTTTTT.

The chain combines TRBV6-1 with TRBJ1-5; D remains ambiguous. Germline loops: CDR1 MNHNS, CDR2 SASEGT. This CDR3 is 15 amino acids long. V was clipped by 3 bases and J by 0 bases, with 9 bases between them. CDR3 protein: CASSELAYSNQPQHF. Written as DNA, the CDR3 is TGTGCCAGCAGTGAGCTGGCTTATAGCAATCAGCCCCAGCATTTT.

This chain connects TRBV2 to TRBJ2-3; 12 bases are a match to TRBD2. The CDR3 consists of 17 residues. Germline V CDR1 and CDR2: SNHLY, FYNNEI. V was pared by 5 bases and J by 2 bases, with 8 bases of the junction left unmatched. The CDR3 loop is CASSSLSSGRDTDTQYF. CDR3 nucleotides: TGTGCCAGCAGTTCCCTGTCTAGCGGGAGGGACACAGATACGCAGTATTTT.

The chain uses TRBV6-1 and TRBJ2-3; 10 positions match TRBD2. V dropped 10 bases and J dropped 6; count of bases not matched to a gene: 7. This CDR3 region has 13 residues. From germline, CDR1 is MNHNS and CDR2 SASEGT. CDR3 in amino acids: CATGVSGGDTQYF. CDR3 DNA: TGTGCCACTGGTGTTAGCGGGGGGGATACGCAGTATTTT.

The chain employs TRBV19 and TRBJ2-1, with D possibly TRBD2 on 6 matching bases. The CDR3 loop spans 14 amino acids. The V and J ends lost 6 bases and 3 bases respectively, with 12 bases between them. Germline CDR1 LNHDA, CDR2 SQIVND (reference sequence). CDR3 sequence (DNA): TGTGCCAGTAGCCCGGGACTGGGCTACAATGAGCAGTTCTTC. It codes for CASSPGLGYNEQFF.

The CDR3 spells CASSFSGSTDTQYF. The CDR3 DNA reads TGTGCCAGCAGCTTTTCCGGGAGCACAGATACGCAGTATTTT. This chain uses TRBV7-9 with TRBJ2-3; no definite D call. The CDR3 runs to 14 residues. The V gene lost 3 bases and the J gene lost 0 bases, with 7 bases spanning the gap. From germline, CDR1 is SEHNR and CDR2 FQNEAQ (reference sequence).